The T cell receptor beta chain described here comes from a study of T-cell memory formation after mild COVID-19. This clonotype was seen more than once but under ten times. What it recognizes is unknown. TCR alpha and TCR beta cDNA libraries carrying sample barcodes and UMIs were produced by 5'RACE using constant-segment primers. TCRdb redid the calling of the 5' RACE reads with MiXCR, one entry per CDR3 protein. The sample contains fewer than 350,000 distinct CDR3 sequences, 7% to 10% of which appear only once. The CDR3 has 14 residues. Germline V gives CDR1 DFQATT, CDR2 SNEGSKA (reference sequence). With V trimmed by 5 bases and J by 0 bases, 4 bases remained unmatched. Points from the study as a whole: Day 15 to 85 contracting clones showed balanced CD4/CD8; day 15 to 37 expanders favored CD4+. Contracting clones localized mainly to CM and EM when CD4+ and mainly to EMRA when CD8+. Detection of some responders pre-infection suggested pre-existing cross-reactive memory T cells participated.

The clonotype originates from a man aged 18 to 29 who had mild COVID-19 (a few samples of this study predate the infection). Cell type and time point are not known. The material sequenced was PBMCs or a T cell subset sorted from them (not recorded which). The chain couples TRBV20-1 to TRBJ2-3; TRBD2 matches at 8 bases. The CDR3 bases are TGCAGTGCTCGGGGGGGGTATAGCACAGATACGCAGTATTTT. The encoded protein is CSARGGYSTDTQYF.